A single sample gave rise to the 11 T cell receptor beta chains below, sequenced in a study of spatial heterogeneity in lung cancer. General study results and limits: Mutation counts in tumors were tracked by counts of expanded intratumoral alpha and beta TCRs.

The time point here: sample taken at primary tumor resection. TCRdb ran MiXCR on the 5' RACE reads and lists one entry per CDR3 protein. The sample has some 6,900 distinct CDR3 sequences, 9.5% to 15% seen once. Their recognized antigens are unknown. The specimen comprised lung tumor tissue, sampled at surgery. The receptors were sampled from a male donor with early-stage non-small cell lung cancer.

Many counts were recorded for this clonotype. The chain employs TRBV28 and TRBJ1-2; 11 positions agree with TRBD1. Trimming removed 3 bases from V and 7 bases from J; junction bases left unmatched: 7. The germline V gene encodes CDR1 MDHEN and CDR2 SYDVKM. The CDR3 contains 15 residues. As DNA, the CDR3 is TGTGCCAGCAGTTTGGCGGGACAGGGGGTTTCTGGCTACACCTTC. Translated: CASSLAGQGVSGYTF.

This chain joins TRBV6-5 and TRBJ2-3, with D tentatively TRBD2 (5 bases). Germline CDR1 reads MNHEY; CDR2 reads SVGAGI. The length of the CDR3 is 16 residues. Trimming took off 2 bases at V and 5 bases at J, with 17 bases between the two ends. The CDR3 region is CASSYEAASARDTQYF. The DNA of the CDR3 is TGTGCCAGCAGTTACGAAGCGGCCTCAGCGAGAGATACGCAGTATTTT.

This clonotype was seen ten or more times. The V call is TRBV28, the J call TRBJ2-1, with D unclear. The CDR3 is 13 residues long. Deletions cut 5 bases from V and 6 bases from J, with 11 bases between. CDR1 and CDR2 from the germline V gene are MDHEN and SYDVKM. The CDR3 coding sequence is TGTGCCAGCAGTCGCCCGACCGGCAATGAGCAGTTCTTC. Protein sequence: CASSRPTGNEQFF.

This clonotype was recorded at least ten times. J is TRBJ2-5 and V is TRBV28; 8 bases agree with TRBD2. The CDR3 length is 14 residues. The V and J ends lost 7 bases and 9 bases, in that order; junction bases with no gene match: 13. Per germline, CDR1 MDHEN and CDR2 SYDVKM. In DNA, the CDR3 is TGTGCCAGCATACCAGGACTAGCTCCTGAAGCCCAGTACTTC. Its protein product is CASIPGLAPEAQYF.

This clonotype is deemed medium-sized. This rearrangement joins TRBV11-2 to TRBJ1-1; the match to TRBD1 covers 7 bases. The J segment lost 6 bases and the V segment lost 5 bases, leaving 9 bases of the junction unmatched. Germline V gene lookup returns CDR1 SGHAT and CDR2 FQNNGV. The CDR3 is 14 residues long. CDR3 nucleotides: TGTGCCAGCAGCCCCCCGGGACAGTTCTCTGAAGCTTTCTTT. Protein product: CASSPPGQFSEAFF.

This clonotype was counted ten times or more. The rearrangement links TRBV20-1 to TRBJ1-5; D might be TRBD1 (6 bases). V lost 1 base to trimming and J lost 6 bases, with 13 bases between them. Germline V gene sequence: CDR1 DFQATT, CDR2 SNEGSKA (reference sequence). The CDR3 is made up of 14 amino acids. The DNA for the CDR3 is TGCAGTGCTAGAGGAAGAGGGGGACGTCAGCCCCAGCATTTT. This encodes CSARGRGGRQPQHF.

The gene calls are TRBV20-1 and TRBJ2-1; TRBD2 agrees at 9 bases. Unmatched junction bases numbered 13, after V lost 2 bases and J lost 2 bases. In germline, CDR1 is DFQATT, CDR2 SNEGSKA (reference sequence). The CDR3 sequence is 18 residues long. CDR3 sequence: CSARLPSGNTLPYNEQFF. CDR3 coding DNA: TGCAGTGCTAGACTCCCTAGCGGGAACACCCTCCCCTACAATGAGCAGTTCTTC.

This clonotype was counted at least ten times. The DNA of the CDR3 is TGTGCCAGCAGCGCCCACAGACTAGCGGGAGGGCTCTCCTACGAGCAGTACTTC. Encoded protein: CASSAHRLAGGLSYEQYF. The rearrangement uses TRBV7-8 and TRBJ2-7; the match to TRBD2 covers 14 bases. With 5 bases clipped from V and 0 bases from J, the junction kept 9 bases outside the gene matches. Per germline, CDR1 SGHVS and CDR2 FQNEAQ. The CDR3 has 18 amino acids. Looking up the rest from reference TRBV7-8 and TRBJ2-7 gives the full variable domain: GAGVSQSPRYKVAKRGQDVALRCDPISGHVSLFWYQQALGQGPEFLTYFQNEAQLDKSGLPSDRFFAERPEGSVSTLKIQRTQQEDSAVYLCASSAHRLAGGLSYEQYFGPGTRLTVT.

The chain has TRBV12-3 or TRBV12-4 and TRBJ1-6; a possible D gene is TRBD1 (6 bases). The V gene lost 6 bases and the J gene lost 5 bases, with 17 bases spanning the gap. This CDR3 has 16 amino acids. CDR3 in amino acids: CASSDTGKGDNSPLHF. As DNA, the CDR3 is TGTGCCAGCAGCGATACAGGGAAAGGGGATAATTCACCCCTCCACTTT.

This clonotype was seen ten or more times. The gene calls are TRBV6-1 and TRBJ2-3; no reliable D call. The germline CDR1 and CDR2 sequences are MNHNS and SASEGT. There are 13 residues in the CDR3. V shed 1 base and J shed 6 bases, with 8 bases lying between them. Here the CDR3 DNA reads TGTGCCAGCAGTGAAGGGACCCTCGATACGCAGTATTTT. Its translation: CASSEGTLDTQYF.

This clonotype was counted ten times or more. V usage is TRBV5-1 and J usage is TRBJ2-1; 9 nucleotides align to TRBD1. Germline V gene data show CDR1 as SGHRS and CDR2 as YFSETQ. The CDR3 loop spans 14 amino acids. The ends lost 7 bases at V and 9 bases at J; junction bases unmatched: 11. The CDR3 here is CASGGTGISGEQFF. CDR3 sequence (DNA): TGCGCCAGCGGGGGGACAGGGATTTCCGGTGAGCAGTTCTTC.